This TCR beta chain appears in the sequencing data of a study of blood T cell repertoires in COVID-19. Study-wide background: The origin of the acute and convalescent COVID-19 samples was the United States, Italy and Spain.

Here immunoSEQ multiplex PCR was the method, and the copy in TCRdb shows in-frame clones only, minus some. Of roughly 300,000 clones in the sample, around four fifths were seen once. With 7 bases removed from V and 4 bases from J, the gap between germline ends came to 14 bases. Germline lookup yields CDR1 MNHEY and CDR2 SVGAGI. This CDR3 contains 14 residues. The chain is built from TRBV6-5 and TRBJ1-5; a weak D match, TRBD1 (5 bases). Sequenced material: peripheral blood. This receptor was taken from a woman in her forties or fifties who had recovered from COVID-19. The CDR3 region has the DNA TGTGCCAGCACCGACAGCGGGGGTAATCAGCCCCAGCATTTT. This sequence encodes CASTDSGGNQPQHF.